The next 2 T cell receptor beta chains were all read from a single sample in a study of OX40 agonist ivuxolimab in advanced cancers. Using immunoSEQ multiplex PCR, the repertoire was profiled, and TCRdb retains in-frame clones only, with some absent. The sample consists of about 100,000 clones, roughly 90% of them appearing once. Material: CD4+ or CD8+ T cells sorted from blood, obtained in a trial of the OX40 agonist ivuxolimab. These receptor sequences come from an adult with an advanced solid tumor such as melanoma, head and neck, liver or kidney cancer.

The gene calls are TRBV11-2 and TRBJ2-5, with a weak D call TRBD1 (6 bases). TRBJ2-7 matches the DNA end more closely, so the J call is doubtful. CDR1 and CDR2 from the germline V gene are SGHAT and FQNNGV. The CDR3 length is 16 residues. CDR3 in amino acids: CASSPLRGRIVYEQYF. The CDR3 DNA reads TGTGCCAGCAGCCCCTTGAGGGGGAGAATAGTCTACGAGCAGTACTTC.

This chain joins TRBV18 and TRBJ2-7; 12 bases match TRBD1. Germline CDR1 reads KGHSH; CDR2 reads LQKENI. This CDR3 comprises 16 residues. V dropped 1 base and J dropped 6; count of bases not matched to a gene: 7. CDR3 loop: CASSPRPGTGGSEQYF. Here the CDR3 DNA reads TGTGCCAGCTCACCACGGCCAGGGACAGGGGGCAGCGAGCAGTACTTC.